This section outlines one T cell receptor beta chain sequence together with its context. The antigen is undetermined. From germline, CDR1 is LNHDA and CDR2 SQIVND (reference sequence). CDR3 length: 16 residues. Trimming took 2 bases from V and 4 from J, leaving 17 bases between them. The data derive from a study of T cell repertoires in cytomegalovirus infection. Study-level background: Indications came from public TCR beta signatures; they pointed to CMV infection and to a matching HLA type.

Study-level points and caveats: CMV-specific TCR beta clonotypes restricted by HLA-C dominated the ex vivo response.

TCRdb analysed the reads with MiXCR anew, one entry per CDR3 protein. This sample carries around 750,000 distinct CDR3 sequences, approximately 29% of them seen once, and the ten largest clones take around 12%. Sequencing was performed on cultured CD8+ T cells from PBMCs, taken from culture after CMV antigen stimulation. This chain uses TRBV19 with TRBJ1-1; D is unresolved. This receptor was obtained from a human donor in good health (CMV status not recorded). Some clones in this sample may be carry-over from other donors' samples. CDR3 protein: CASSIISWGLGTEAFF. The CDR3 region has the DNA TGTGCCAGTAGTATAATCAGCTGGGGTCTCGGCACTGAAGCTTTCTTT.